This TCR beta chain was observed in a study of blood T cell repertoires in COVID-19. The CDR3 covers 14 residues. Looked up from germline, CDR1 is SQVTM and CDR2 is ANQGSEA. V was shortened by 6 bases and J by 2 bases, with 17 bases between the two germline ends. Clones were read by immunoSEQ multiplex PCR, and TCRdb kept only the in-frame ones, dropping some. The sample holds about 330,000 clones; about 90% are singletons and the top ten take approximately 0.99%. This clone is a singleton in its sample. Specimen: PBMCs or T cells enriched from blood (not recorded which). The chain has TRBV29-1 and TRBJ2-7; perhaps TRBD1 as D (6 bases). This clonotype was sampled from a young woman who had recovered from COVID-19. Here the CDR3 DNA reads TGCAGCGTCGGCACAGGGAACCCTACCTACGAGCAGTACTTC. The encoded protein is CSVGTGNPTYEQYF.